Below are 10 T cell receptor beta chains sequenced from a single sample in a study of T-cell reconstitution after alpha-beta-depleted transplantation in children (dated by TCRdb to about 2016). The protocol used for the library was PCR. Sequenced on an Illumina HiSeq 2500. TCR library preparation used molecular barcoding, with unique molecular identifiers applied to normalize quantification of the TCRbeta repertoire. TCRdb took the public reads, trimmed them with fastp at Q25, ran MiXCR for clone calling and kept in-frame beta chains. For every CDR3 protein sequence, its rows merge into one entry that carries the most common genes and DNA. The sample yields 360,000 or so distinct CDR3 sequences; 20% were counted once. The ten largest clones take up 3.5% to 4% of the sample. The sequenced sample was PBMCs from the stem cell graft donor, obtained from the stem cell graft. The receptors shown here come from a human donor who donated a stem cell graft to a child with acute myeloid leukemia.

The chain uses TRBV21-1 and TRBJ2-7; TRBD1 is taken as the D call from the table, unchecked against the DNA. TRBV21-1 is marked as a pseudogene. The CDR3 length is 13 residues. The CDR3 is CASSVDRTYEQYF. Here the CDR3 DNA reads TGTGCCAGCAGCGTGGACAGGACTTACGAGCAGTACTTC.

There are a few counts of this clonotype. The CDR3 here is CASSGDRGPYEQYF. In DNA, the CDR3 is TGTGCCAGCAGCGGAGACAGGGGGCCCTACGAGCAGTACTTC. The gene calls are TRBV9 and TRBJ2-7; 10 bases agree with TRBD1. V lost 3 bases, J lost 2 bases, and 2 bases stayed unmatched. Germline CDR1 reads SGDLS; CDR2 reads YYNGEE. CDR3 length equals 14 residues. The variable domain in full, completed from reference TRBV9 and TRBJ2-7, reads DSGVTQTPKHLITATGQRVTLRCSPRSGDLSVYWYQQSLDQGLQFLIQYYNGEERAKGNILERFSAQQFPDLHSELNLSSLELGDSALYFCASSGDRGPYEQYFGPGTRLTVT.

The chain links TRBV5-1 to TRBJ1-1, with D hard to call. The CDR3 totals 17 residues. The V gene's germline CDR1 is SGHRS and CDR2 YFSETQ. Trimming left V 2 bases short and J 0 bases short, with 17 bases between. The CDR3 sequence: CASSLGGKEGMNTEAFF. DNA of the CDR3: TGCGCCAGCAGCTTAGGAGGGAAGGAGGGAATGAACACTGAAGCTTTCTTT.

This clonotype has more than one count but fewer than ten. The chain combines TRBV4-1 with TRBJ2-3; D ambiguous. Trimming left V 0 bases short and J 0 bases short, with 25 bases between. This CDR3 contains 21 residues. The germline V gene encodes CDR1 MGHRA and CDR2 YSYEKL. The CDR3 region has the DNA TGCGCCAGCAGCCAAGATCTGCCTCACCCTACCGTCCCAACAAGCACAGATACGCAGTATTTT. Its protein is CASSQDLPHPTVPTSTDTQYF.

This clonotype turned up a few times. The chain joins TRBV20-1 to TRBJ1-4; 9 bases are shared with TRBD1. V lost 5 bases, J lost 6 bases, and 4 bases stayed unmatched. The germline V gene has CDR1 DFQATT and CDR2 SNEGSKA (reference sequence). The CDR3 runs to 13 residues. The CDR3, as DNA: TGCAGTGCTGAGGGACAGGGAGATGAAAAACTGTTTTTT. This sequence encodes CSAEGQGDEKLFF.

A few counts support this clonotype. This chain joins TRBV12-3 or TRBV12-4 and TRBJ2-5; weak D call: TRBD1 (6 bases). V gave up 1 base and J gave up 5 bases, with 8 bases separating them. The CDR3 sequence is 13 residues long. CDR3 DNA sequence: TGTGCCAGCAGTTTAGATGACAGGGAGACCCAGTACTTC. This encodes CASSLDDRETQYF.

To note about this clonotype: At one end the junction does not follow the germline gene, possibly because of a read error. The V and J genes are TRBV5-1 and TRBJ2-1; no definite D call. CDR3 size: 13 residues. In germline, CDR1 is SGHRS, CDR2 YFSETQ. The CDR3 DNA follows: TGCTCCAGCAGCTTGGCCCAGAACAATGAGCAGTTCTTC. Protein: CSSSLAQNNEQFF.

This clonotype was picked up a small number of times. The chain is built from TRBV29-1 and TRBJ2-7; 9 nucleotides agree with TRBD2. Germline assignment: CDR1 SQVTM and CDR2 ANQGSEA. The CDR3 runs to 15 residues. V was clipped by 2 bases and J by 5 bases; unmatched bases: 10. The CDR3 DNA sequence: TGCAGCGTTGAATCGCGGGAGGGCGTTCCGGACGAGCAGTACTTC. Residues: CSVESREGVPDEQYF.

This chain uses TRBV7-2 with TRBJ2-1; D is perhaps TRBD2 (5 bases). V dropped 1 base and J dropped 9 bases, with 19 bases sitting between them. The CDR3 totals 16 residues. Germline V CDR1 and CDR2: SGHTA, FQGNSA. The CDR3 sequence is CASSLDTASRRAEQFF. In DNA form, the CDR3 reads TGTGCCAGCAGCTTAGATACGGCTAGCCGCCGAGCTGAGCAGTTCTTC. The whole variable domain, filled in from reference TRBV7-2 and TRBJ2-1, reads GAGVSQSPSNKVTEKGKDVELRCDPISGHTALYWYRQSLGQGLEFLIYFQGNSAPDKSGLPSDRFSAERTGGSVSTLTIQRTQQEDSAVYLCASSLDTASRRAEQFFGPGTRLTVL.

This clonotype was counted at least ten times. The chain carries TRBV20-1 and TRBJ2-4, with 7 bases fitting TRBD2. CDR1 is DFQATT and CDR2 is SNEGSKA in the germline V gene (reference sequence). V was pared by 6 bases and J by 0 bases, with 8 bases of the junction left unmatched. The CDR3 runs to 15 residues. Here the CDR3 DNA reads TGCAGTGCCAGCGGGGAAGCGGGAGCCAAAAACATTCAGTACTTC. It translates to CSASGEAGAKNIQYF.